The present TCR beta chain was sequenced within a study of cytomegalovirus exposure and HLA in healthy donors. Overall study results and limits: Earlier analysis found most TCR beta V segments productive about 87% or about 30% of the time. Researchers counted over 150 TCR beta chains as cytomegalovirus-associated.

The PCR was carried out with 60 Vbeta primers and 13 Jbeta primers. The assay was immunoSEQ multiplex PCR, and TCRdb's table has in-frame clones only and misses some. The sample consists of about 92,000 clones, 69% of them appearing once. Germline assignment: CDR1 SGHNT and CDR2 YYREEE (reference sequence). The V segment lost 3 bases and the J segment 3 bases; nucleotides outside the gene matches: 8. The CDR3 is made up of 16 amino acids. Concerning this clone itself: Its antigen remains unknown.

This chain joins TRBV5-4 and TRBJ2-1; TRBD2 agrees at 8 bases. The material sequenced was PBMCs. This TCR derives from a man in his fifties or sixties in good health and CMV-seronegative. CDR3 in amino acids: CASSSRAGLGYNEQFF. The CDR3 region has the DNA TGTGCCAGCAGCTCCCGGGCGGGACTAGGCTACAATGAGCAGTTCTTC.